This paragraph covers one TCR beta chain sequence. These data belong to a study of cytomegalovirus exposure and HLA in healthy donors. The repertoire was sequenced with immunoSEQ multiplex PCR; TCRdb's copy has only in-frame clones and lacks some. The data show under 200,000 clones, approximately 89% seen once. Germline V gives CDR1 GTSNPN, CDR2 SVGIG (reference sequence). The CDR3 is 14 amino acids. V gave up 0 bases and J gave up 4 bases; unmatched junction bases: 5. J is TRBJ1-1 and V is TRBV30; 7 nucleotides align to TRBD1. The sample consisted of PBMCs. This TCR was recovered from a man younger than 35 in good health and CMV-seropositive. The CDR3: CAWSVDRVVTEAFF. Here the CDR3 DNA reads TGTGCCTGGAGTGTAGACAGGGTGGTCACTGAAGCTTTCTTT.